The following is a TCR beta chain sequence with its context. V was trimmed by 4 bases and J by 3 bases, leaving 12 bases between them. Germline V lookup: CDR1 SQVTM, CDR2 ANQGSEA. The CDR3 is made up of 13 amino acids. These data belong to a study of blood T cell repertoires in COVID-19. The overall study: COVID-19 samples from acute and convalescent phases originated in the United States, Italy and Spain. The analysed material was cDNA or gDNA that came from T cells, B-cell-depleted T cells, or PBMCs.

Under the authors' procedure: Amplification of reference gene primers was used by the study to estimate nucleated cell counts. Assay: immunoSEQ multiplex PCR; the TCRdb copy retains only in-frame clones and omits some. From that table come the V and J calls and clone size; the DNA was used to work out D and trimming. This table holds approximately 100,000 clones, approximately 81% found once. Input material: peripheral blood. The receptor was isolated from an elderly woman with acute or convalescent COVID-19. The chain has TRBV29-1 and TRBJ2-5, with D possibly being TRBD2 (6 bases). As DNA, the CDR3 is TGCAGCGTTGTCCCTCGCGGGGAAGAGACCCAGTACTTC. This translates into CSVVPRGEETQYF.